One TCR beta chain is described in this entry. Its antigen is not identified. This specimen comes from a study of cytomegalovirus exposure and HLA in healthy donors. Overall study results and limits: The listing of fewer than 200 TCR beta chains classed them as cytomegalovirus-associated. At a 0.05 false discovery rate, a later analysis found some 18,000 TCR beta sequences to be associated with HLA alleles. A classifier reportedly called cytomegalovirus status with high sensitivity and specificity.

In the PCR, 60 Vbeta and 13 Jbeta primers were used. Per the study methods: A later analysis counted around 74 million unique TCR beta chains, around 11 million shared. The assay was immunoSEQ multiplex PCR, and TCRdb's table has in-frame clones only and misses some. The V and J calls and clone size are taken from that table; D and trimming were inferred from the DNA. Its clone listing holds 130,000 or so clones. The CDR3 covers 14 residues. V shed 10 bases and J shed 3 bases, with 18 bases lying between them. Germline assignment: CDR1 LNHDA and CDR2 SQIVND (reference sequence). The chain links TRBV19 to TRBJ1-2, with D unclear. The TCR originated in a woman between 18 and 29 years old in good health and CMV-seronegative. The sample consisted of PBMCs. CDR3 in DNA: TGTGCCACCCAAAGGACTCACCTTTACTATGGCTACACCTTC. Its translation: CATQRTHLYYGYTF. Using reference TRBV19 and TRBJ1-2 for the parts outside the CDR3, the full variable domain is DGGITQSPKYLFRKEGQNVTLSCEQNLNHDAMYWYRQDPGQGLRLIYYSQIVNDFQKGDIAEGYSVSREKKESFPLTVTSAQKNPTAFYLCATQRTHLYYGYTFGSGTRLTVV.